The 27 T cell receptor beta chains listed next were all sequenced from one sample in a study of CD8+ T cells in alopecia areata. Noted treatment: oral pan-JAK inhibitor, 5-10 mg twice daily. RNA extraction and reverse transcription yielded cDNA as sequencing template. This table comes from immunoSEQ multiplex PCR, and its TCRdb copy is limited to in-frame clones, with some not included. This table has approximately 150,000 clones, around 58% appearing once. Material: CD4+ T cells sorted from blood, obtained at approximately week 60, from a patient treated with tofacitinib. These receptors were collected from a human donor with alopecia areata.

The DNA for the CDR3 is TGTGCCAGCAGCTTACTCGGGGGGACCCAGTACTTC. Protein product: CASSLLGGTQYF. This chain joins TRBV7-2 and TRBJ2-5; tentative D call: TRBD2 (6 bases). The CDR3 contains 12 residues. Trimming took 2 bases from V and 7 from J, leaving 8 bases between them. Germline-derived CDR1 and CDR2 are SGHTA and FQGNSA. Complete variable domain (other parts from reference TRBV7-2 and TRBJ2-5): GAGVSQSPSNKVTEKGKDVELRCDPISGHTALYWYRQSLGQGLEFLIYFQGNSAPDKSGLPSDRFSAERTGGSVSTLTIQRTQQEDSAVYLCASSLLGGTQYFGPGTRLLVL.

The chain is built from TRBV30 and TRBJ2-3; D assignment may be TRBD1 or TRBD2 (7 bases each). In germline, CDR1 is GTSNPN, CDR2 SVGIG (reference sequence). This CDR3 is built from 16 residues. The V gene lost 0 bases and the J gene lost 0 bases, with 13 bases spanning the gap. The CDR3 reads CAWSVARGGSTDTQYF. CDR3 DNA sequence: TGTGCCTGGAGTGTGGCCAGGGGGGGGAGCACAGATACGCAGTATTTT.

The V call is TRBV29-1, the J call TRBJ1-4; the D gene is possibly TRBD1 (5 bases). There are 13 residues in the CDR3. Trimming pared 5 bases from V and 6 bases from J, leaving 13 bases between. In germline, CDR1 is SQVTM, CDR2 ANQGSEA. The CDR3 DNA is TGCAGCGTTATTCTCACAGGAGATGAAAAACTGTTTTTT. Translated, it gives CSVILTGDEKLFF.

J is TRBJ2-5 and V is TRBV28; the D is unclear. The CDR3 totals 10 residues. CDR1 and CDR2 (germline): MDHEN, SYDVKM. V lost 5 bases and J 3 bases, leaving 1 base between the germline ends. CDR3 protein: CASSEETQYF. Here the CDR3 DNA reads TGTGCCAGCAGTGAAGAGACCCAGTACTTC.

The gene calls are TRBV9 and TRBJ1-5; the match to TRBD1 covers 9 bases. The CDR3 is made up of 15 amino acids. Germline CDR1 reads SGDLS; CDR2 reads YYNGEE. With 2 bases clipped from V and 6 bases from J, the junction kept 6 bases outside the gene matches. The CDR3: CASSVGGQGGQPQHF. CDR3 in DNA: TGTGCCAGCAGCGTTGGGGGACAGGGAGGTCAGCCCCAGCATTTT.

The chain is built from TRBV30 and TRBJ1-2; D not certain. This CDR3 has 14 amino acids. With 0 bases removed from V and 2 bases from J, the gap between germline ends came to 10 bases. The germline V gene encodes CDR1 GTSNPN and CDR2 SVGIG (reference sequence). The CDR3 DNA sequence: TGTGCCTGGAGTGTAGGCCCTGGGAACTATGGCTACACCTTC. This gives the protein CAWSVGPGNYGYTF.

The chain joins TRBV9 to TRBJ2-3; D gene ambiguous. Per germline, CDR1 SGDLS and CDR2 YYNGEE. The CDR3 has 17 residues. V dropped 4 bases and J dropped 0 bases, with 18 bases sitting between them. CDR3 nucleotide sequence: TGTGCCAGCAGCATTTTTGGCACAGTTAGTAGCACAGATACGCAGTATTTT. This gives the protein CASSIFGTVSSTDTQYF.

The V and J genes are TRBV2 and TRBJ2-1, with a possible D match to TRBD2 (6 bases). Germline-derived CDR1 and CDR2 are SNHLY and FYNNEI. Trimming removed 2 bases at V and 0 bases at J, with 8 bases between. The CDR3 runs to 15 residues. CDR3: CASSETEGSYNEQFF. In nucleotides, the CDR3 is TGTGCCAGCAGTGAAACGGAGGGCTCCTACAATGAGCAGTTCTTC.

This rearrangement joins TRBV29-1 to TRBJ2-2, with no clear D. Trimming took 7 bases from V and 5 from J, leaving 11 bases between them. CDR3 length: 12 amino acids. The germline V gene encodes CDR1 SQVTM and CDR2 ANQGSEA. The CDR3, as DNA: TGCAGCGCCGACACAATAACCGGGGAGCTGTTTTTT. This codes for CSADTITGELFF.

The table lists this clone with a few counts. The rearrangement joins TRBV6-6 to TRBJ1-2; TRBD1 might be the D (6 bases). The germline V gene encodes CDR1 MNHNY and CDR2 SVGAGI (reference sequence). The CDR3 totals 13 residues. The V end was cut by 3 bases, the J end by 8 bases, with 13 bases between. CDR3 bases: TGTGCCAGCAGTTATCAGGGGAATCAGGGCTACACCTTC. Its translation: CASSYQGNQGYTF.

There are a few counts of this clone. The chain couples TRBV5-1 to TRBJ2-1; tentatively, D is TRBD1 (6 bases). This CDR3 is 13 amino acids long. The germline V and J ends were trimmed by 2 bases and 6 bases, with 9 bases remaining between them. Germline V gene sequence: CDR1 SGHRS, CDR2 YFSETQ. CDR3 in amino acids: CASSFGQFNEQFF. The DNA for the CDR3 is TGCGCCAGCAGCTTCGGACAGTTCAATGAGCAGTTCTTC.

This rearrangement joins TRBV29-1 to TRBJ1-2; D is uncertain. Germline assignment: CDR1 SQVTM and CDR2 ANQGSEA. The CDR3 has 14 amino acids. Trimming stripped 2 bases from V and 4 bases from J, with 14 bases between. CDR3 loop: CSVEPSTGIYGYTF. The CDR3 nucleotides are TGCAGCGTTGAACCCTCTACCGGGATCTATGGCTACACCTTC.

The V gene is TRBV30, the J gene TRBJ1-6, with a tentative D call TRBD1 (5 bases). CDR1 is GTSNPN, CDR2 SVGIG, per germline (reference sequence). V lost 7 bases and J lost 2, with 15 bases in between. CDR3 length equals 15 residues. This CDR3 is CASTVPRPYNSPLHF. DNA for the CDR3: TGTGCCTCGACAGTACCGCGGCCCTATAATTCACCCCTCCACTTT.

V and J are TRBV2 and TRBJ1-1; D unresolved. Germline CDR1 reads SNHLY; CDR2 reads FYNNEI. V dropped 10 bases and J dropped 3 bases, with 6 bases sitting between them. The CDR3 is made up of 10 amino acids. CDR3 nucleotide sequence: TGTGCCACCCATGACACTGAAGCTTTCTTT. Encoded protein: CATHDTEAFF.

V gene TRBV23-1 combines with J gene TRBJ1-1; D not certain. TRBV23-1 is classed as an ORF, of uncertain function. Trimming removed 0 bases from V and 5 bases from J, with 7 bases in between. The CDR3 is made up of 13 amino acids. The CDR3 region has the DNA TGCGCCAGCAGTCAATCTAGGAGTACTGAAGCTTTCTTT. Its translation is CASSQSRSTEAFF.

A few counts support this clone. J is TRBJ2-1 and V is TRBV18; D is ambiguous. V was cut by 1 base and J by 9 bases, with 7 bases left in between. This CDR3 contains 12 residues. The V gene's germline CDR1 is KGHSH and CDR2 LQKENI. The CDR3 region is CASSPREGEQFF. The DNA of the CDR3 is TGTGCCAGCTCACCACGAGAAGGTGAGCAGTTCTTC.

The gene calls are TRBV19 and TRBJ2-1; possible D gene TRBD1, 6 bases. The length of the CDR3 is 13 residues. Germline CDR1 reads LNHDA; CDR2 reads SQIVND (reference sequence). The V end was cut by 8 bases, the J end by 5 bases, with 13 bases between. The CDR3 coding sequence is TGTGCCAGTGAAGGACAGTCAGACAATGAGCAGTTCTTC. Protein product: CASEGQSDNEQFF.

The chain combines TRBV2 with TRBJ1-3, with D possibly TRBD1 on 6 matching bases. The CDR3 is 15 amino acids. Germline lookup yields CDR1 SNHLY and CDR2 FYNNEI. V lost 6 bases and J lost 2, with 14 bases in between. The CDR3 here is CASSATGPPGNTIYF. In nucleotides, the CDR3 is TGTGCCAGCAGCGCAACAGGGCCCCCTGGAAACACCATATATTTT.

As for this clone: This sample includes further DNA sequences coding for the same CDR3. The V gene is TRBV5-1, the J gene TRBJ1-1; D gene unclear. Germline assignment: CDR1 SGHRS and CDR2 YFSETQ. Between the trimmed V and J ends, which lost 0 bases and 1 base, there was a span of 4 bases. The CDR3 is 13 residues long. This CDR3 is CASSLGENTEAFF. The CDR3 DNA is TGCGCCAGCAGCTTGGGGGAGAACACTGAAGCTTTCTTT.

This chain connects TRBV6-6 to TRBJ2-3, with 8 bases aligning to TRBD2. V was pared by 6 bases and J by 3 bases, with 11 bases of the junction left unmatched. Per the germline V gene, CDR1 is MNHNY and CDR2 is SVGAGI (reference sequence). The CDR3 covers 16 residues. The CDR3 reads CASRQISGVVTDTQYF. Written as DNA, the CDR3 is TGTGCCAGCAGGCAGATTAGCGGGGTTGTGACAGATACGCAGTATTTT.

In its sample, this clone was seen once. The V gene is TRBV30, the J gene TRBJ1-1, with a tentative D call TRBD1 (5 bases). The CDR3 extends over 16 amino acids. Germline values: CDR1 GTSNPN, CDR2 SVGIG (reference sequence). Trimming removed 5 bases at V and 0 bases at J, with 19 bases between. The CDR3: CAWLNRGNIMNTEAFF. The DNA for the CDR3 is TGTGCCTGGTTAAACCGGGGCAACATCATGAACACTGAAGCTTTCTTT.

This clone was observed a handful of times. V usage is TRBV29-1 and J usage is TRBJ2-1; D is unresolved. The germline gives CDR1 SQVTM, CDR2 ANQGSEA. This CDR3 has 10 amino acids. V gave up 2 bases and J gave up 12 bases, with 8 bases separating them. This chain's CDR3 is CSVEMVRQFF. For the CDR3, the DNA is TGCAGCGTTGAAATGGTGAGGCAGTTCTTC.

This rearrangement joins TRBV7-9 to TRBJ2-3, with D perhaps matching TRBD2 (5 bases). This CDR3 is built from 12 residues. V dropped 5 bases and J dropped 13 bases, with 16 bases sitting between them. In germline, CDR1 is SEHNR, CDR2 FQNEAQ (reference sequence). The CDR3 nucleotides read TGTGCCAGCAGCCTAGACTACCAGAGAGAGTATTTT. Translating it yields CASSLDYQREYF.

The chain has TRBV7-9 and TRBJ2-7; D tentatively fits TRBD1 or TRBD2 (5 bases each). The CDR3 consists of 15 residues. Germline loops: CDR1 SEHNR, CDR2 FQNEAQ (reference sequence). V lost 5 bases and J lost 5, with 19 bases in between. CDR3 amino acids: CASSLMRATEHEQYF. CDR3 DNA sequence: TGTGCCAGCAGCCTAATGAGGGCGACAGAACACGAGCAGTACTTC. Looking up the rest from reference TRBV7-9 and TRBJ2-7 gives the full variable domain: DTGVSQNPRHKITKRGQNVTFRCDPISEHNRLYWYRQTLGQGPEFLTYFQNEAQLEKSRLLSDRFSAERPKGSFSTLEIQRTEQGDSAMYLCASSLMRATEHEQYFGPGTRLTVT.

The J gene is TRBJ1-2, the V gene TRBV29-1; the D gene is possibly TRBD1 (6 bases). Germline CDR1 reads SQVTM; CDR2 reads ANQGSEA. Trimming removed 8 bases at V and 2 bases at J, with 12 bases between. This CDR3 has 12 amino acids. This CDR3 is CSYRTGNYGYTF. In DNA form, the CDR3 reads TGCAGCTACCGTACAGGGAACTATGGCTACACCTTC.

The chain joins TRBV4-1 to TRBJ2-3; 9 nucleotides align to TRBD2. After removal of 1 base from V and 1 base from J, the junction contained 3 bases not matched to a gene. In germline, CDR1 is MGHRA, CDR2 YSYEKL. CDR3 length: 16 residues. The CDR3 DNA is TGCGCCAGCAGCCAAGGTAGCGGGGGTCGCACAGATACGCAGTATTTT. Translated: CASSQGSGGRTDTQYF.

The J gene is TRBJ2-1, the V gene TRBV7-8, with TRBD1 matching 8 bases. CDR3 length: 14 residues. Germline V gene sequence: CDR1 SGHVS, CDR2 FQNEAQ. The ends lost 8 bases at V and 3 bases at J; junction bases unmatched: 6. CDR3 loop: CASSDRGYYNEQFF. DNA for the CDR3: TGTGCCAGCTCCGACAGGGGATACTACAATGAGCAGTTCTTC.